This T cell receptor (beta chain) was sequenced in a study of T cells in Graves' hyperthyroidism and ophthalmopathy. The germline V gene has CDR1 MNHNS and CDR2 SASEGT. Trimming removed 5 bases from V and 5 bases from J, with 13 bases in between. There are 13 residues in the CDR3. RNA transcripts provided the source from which TCR beta CDR3 regions were amplified. TCR CDR3 underwent first-round RT-PCR with the HTBI primer set. Each CDR3 protein gets one entry after TCRdb re-called the multiplex PCR reads with MiXCR. This sample has some 690,000 distinct CDR3 sequences, with around 16% found just once. The study's findings and limits: Blood also carried most thyroid clonotypes expanded above 0.001.

Patients aged 18 to 65 had newly diagnosed hyperthyroidism of under 2 months' duration. Clinicians diagnosed patients from clinical symptoms, serum thyroxine and TRAb, thyroid ultrasound and orbital computed tomography. A word on this clonotype: The antigen is undetermined.

The sequence came from a middle-aged man with Graves' hyperthyroidism. The sequenced sample was blood. The chain is built from TRBV6-1 and TRBJ2-7; no definite D call. CDR3: CASSYIPNNEQYF. CDR3 coding DNA: TGTGCCAGCAGTTACATTCCAAACAACGAGCAGTACTTC.